The 18 T cell receptor beta chains presented below share a single source sample, sequenced in a study of T cells in Graves' hyperthyroidism and ophthalmopathy. Regions amplified from RNA transcripts were the TCR beta CDR3 regions. First-round RT-PCR targeting the TCR CDR3 was performed with the HTBI primer set. Via MiXCR, TCRdb re-called the multiplex PCR reads, giving one row per CDR3 protein. This table holds roughly 580,000 distinct CDR3 sequences, about 45% found once. Specimen: peripheral blood or thyroid tissue (not recorded which). The origin of the receptors is a young woman with Graves' hyperthyroidism.

This clonotype occurred many times. V and J are TRBV7-8 and TRBJ2-7; D is unresolved. CDR1 and CDR2 from the germline V gene are SGHVS and FQNEAQ. The germline V and J ends were trimmed by 4 bases and 6 bases, with 13 bases remaining between them. This CDR3 region has 13 residues. The CDR3 DNA is TGTGCCAGCAGCTCAGACGAAGGGATCGAGCAGTACTTC. This sequence encodes CASSSDEGIEQYF.

This clonotype was counted a few times. The V and J genes are TRBV4-1 and TRBJ2-5; TRBD2 agrees at 9 bases. V lost 2 bases and J lost 5; bases outside the gene matches: 3. This CDR3 has 14 residues. Germline V gene sequence: CDR1 MGHRA, CDR2 YSYEKL. CDR3 sequence (DNA): TGCGCCAGCAGCCAAATAGCGGGAGTGGAGACCCAGTACTTC. Amino acid sequence: CASSQIAGVETQYF.

With respect to this clonotype: One junction end disagrees with the germline gene, perhaps due to a read error. The chain uses TRBV25-1 and TRBJ1-1; D may be TRBD1 (5 bases). Germline loops: CDR1 MGHDK, CDR2 SYGVNS. This CDR3 has 14 residues. The CDR3 protein is CASSEIDAGTEAFF. The DNA of the CDR3 is TGCGCCAGCAGCGAAATCGACGCAGGGACTGAAGCTTTCTTT.

This chain joins TRBV7-2 and TRBJ2-5; 9 nucleotides match TRBD2. V shed 5 bases and J 10 bases; nucleotides not matched to a gene: 14. Germline CDR1 SGHTA, CDR2 FQGNSA. The CDR3 extends over 15 amino acids. This chain's CDR3 is CASSQVPYAGGGQYF. CDR3 nucleotide sequence: TGTGCCAGCAGCCAAGTCCCCTACGCGGGAGGGGGCCAGTACTTC.

This clonotype showed up just a few times. The genes are TRBV5-1 and TRBJ2-7, with 8 bases that match TRBD2. With V trimmed by 4 bases and J by 3 bases, 12 bases remained unmatched. The germline CDR1 and CDR2 sequences are SGHRS and YFSETQ. CDR3 length equals 16 residues. CDR3 bases: TGCGCCAGCAGCCCATGGACTAGCTGGGGGAGCTACGAGCAGTACTTC. Its protein product is CASSPWTSWGSYEQYF.

The chain recombines TRBV20-1 with TRBJ1-6, with 7 bases aligning to TRBD1. V gave up 3 bases and J gave up 5 bases; unmatched junction bases: 7. From germline, CDR1 is DFQATT and CDR2 SNEGSKA (reference sequence). The CDR3 runs to 15 residues. For the CDR3, the DNA is TGCAGTGCTAGCGATTACAGGGGCCATAATTCACCCCTCCACTTT. Translating gives CSASDYRGHNSPLHF.

This clonotype has ten or more counts. The V call is TRBV2, the J call TRBJ1-1, with D perhaps TRBD1 (5 bases). Between the trimmed V and J ends, which lost 6 bases and 4 bases, there was a span of 9 bases. There are 12 residues in the CDR3. Germline V lookup: CDR1 SNHLY, CDR2 FYNNEI. In DNA, the CDR3 is TGTGCCAGCAGCCGCAGGGTCACTGAAGCTTTCTTT. It translates to CASSRRVTEAFF.

As to this clonotype: Its ends do not fully match the called genes, so a read error is possible. This chain connects TRBV20-1 to TRBJ2-5; no clear D gene. CDR3 length: 14 amino acids. CDR1 is DFQATT, CDR2 SNEGSKA, per germline (reference sequence). The DNA for the CDR3 is TGCAGTGCCCCAAACCTAGAATACCAGGAGACCCAGTACTTC. It encodes CSAPNLEYQETQYF.

CDR3 nucleotides: TGTGCCATCAGTGATCAGGGGTACGGGAATAATTCACCCCTCCACTTT. Residues: CAISDQGYGNNSPLHF. The chain uses TRBV10-3 and TRBJ1-6; D is perhaps TRBD1 (6 bases). The V end lost 3 bases, the J end lost 5 bases, and 14 bases lay between the germline ends. The CDR3 totals 16 residues. CDR1 and CDR2 (germline): ENHRY, SYGVKD.

This clonotype was seen only a few times. The genes are TRBV2 and TRBJ1-4; D ambiguous. The germline V gene has CDR1 SNHLY and CDR2 FYNNEI. Trimming took off 6 bases at V and 10 bases at J, with 12 bases between the two ends. There are 12 residues in the CDR3. The CDR3, as DNA: TGTGCCAGCAGGGCCGGGCCTGGAAAACTGTTTTTT. This gives the protein CASRAGPGKLFF.

This sequence joins TRBV19 and TRBJ2-2; D call uncertain. CDR1 LNHDA and CDR2 SQIVND come from the germline V gene (reference sequence). The CDR3 is 14 residues long. Trimming removed 5 bases from V and 1 base from J, with 8 bases in between. The CDR3 here is CASSLQVNTGELFF. The CDR3 DNA is TGTGCCAGTAGTCTCCAGGTGAACACCGGGGAGCTGTTTTTT. Full variable domain (remainder filled in from reference TRBV19 and TRBJ2-2): DGGITQSPKYLFRKEGQNVTLSCEQNLNHDAMYWYRQDPGQGLRLIYYSQIVNDFQKGDIAEGYSVSREKKESFPLTVTSAQKNPTAFYLCASSLQVNTGELFFGEGSRLTVL.

V usage is TRBV20-1 and J usage is TRBJ1-2, with 9 bases lining up with TRBD1. J gave up 6 bases and V 0 bases, and 8 bases lay outside the gene matches. The CDR3 covers 15 residues. Germline V lookup: CDR1 DFQATT, CDR2 SNEGSKA (reference sequence). This CDR3 reads CSARDTDRGFDGYTF. The CDR3, as DNA: TGCAGTGCTAGAGATACCGACAGGGGGTTCGATGGCTACACCTTC.

Of note for this clonotype: One junction end does not reproduce the germline sequence, and a read error may be involved. The chain recombines TRBV7-2 with TRBJ2-7, with 8 bases identical to TRBD2. The CDR3 loop spans 16 amino acids. Germline lookup yields CDR1 SGHTA and CDR2 FQGNSA. CDR3 sequence reads: CASSPEGTRGFYEQYF. The CDR3 nucleotides read TGCGCCAGCAGCCCAGAAGGGACTAGGGGATTCTACGAGCAGTACTTC. Using reference TRBV7-2 and TRBJ2-7 for the parts outside the CDR3, the full variable domain is GAGVSQSPSNKVTEKGKDVELRCDPISGHTALYWYRQSLGQGLEFLIYFQGNSAPDKSGLPSDRFSAERTGGSVSTLTIQRTQQEDSAVYLCASSPEGTRGFYEQYFGPGTRLTVT.

This clonotype was observed a few times. The chain combines TRBV20-1 with TRBJ2-2; a possible D gene is TRBD2 (6 bases). Germline-derived CDR1 and CDR2 are DFQATT and SNEGSKA (reference sequence). The CDR3 consists of 12 residues. The CDR3 here is CSGRGNTGELFF. CDR3 sequence (DNA): TGCAGCGGGCGGGGGAACACCGGGGAGCTGTTTTTT.

Many counts were recorded for this clonotype. Written as DNA, the CDR3 is TGTGCCAGTAGTATAAGGAACACTGAAGCTTTCTTT. This codes for CASSIRNTEAFF. The chain links TRBV19 to TRBJ1-1; D unresolved. This CDR3 comprises 12 residues. Germline loops: CDR1 LNHDA, CDR2 SQIVND (reference sequence). Deletions cut 2 bases from V and 1 base from J, with 2 bases between.

This clonotype was counted only a few times. This chain connects TRBV7-9 to TRBJ2-7, with unresolved D. CDR1 is SEHNR and CDR2 is FQNEAQ in the germline V gene (reference sequence). The length of the CDR3 is 15 residues. Trimming shortened V by 3 bases and J by 0 bases, and 12 bases separated the two germline ends. DNA of the CDR3: TGTGCCAGCAGCTTTGCGGCGAGCAGCTCCTACGAGCAGTACTTC. It encodes CASSFAASSSYEQYF.

The rearrangement uses TRBV19 and TRBJ2-2, with D possibly called TRBD1 or TRBD2 (5 bases each). Trimming removed 6 bases at V and 5 bases at J, with 13 bases between. CDR3 length: 14 residues. Germline-derived CDR1 and CDR2 are LNHDA and SQIVND (reference sequence). The CDR3 sequence is CASRGRGLTGELFF. CDR3 nucleotide sequence: TGTGCCAGTAGGGGACGGGGCCTTACCGGGGAGCTGTTTTTT. The full variable domain, completed using reference TRBV19 and TRBJ2-2, is DGGITQSPKYLFRKEGQNVTLSCEQNLNHDAMYWYRQDPGQGLRLIYYSQIVNDFQKGDIAEGYSVSREKKESFPLTVTSAQKNPTAFYLCASRGRGLTGELFFGEGSRLTVL.

Only a few counts were recorded for this clonotype. The genes are TRBV19 and TRBJ1-1, with a tentative D call TRBD1 (5 bases). This CDR3 contains 16 residues. Trimming pared 5 bases from V and 4 bases from J, leaving 20 bases between. From germline, CDR1 is LNHDA and CDR2 SQIVND (reference sequence). CDR3 sequence reads: CASSPLGIRGTTEAFF. The CDR3 DNA reads TGTGCCAGTAGTCCCCTGGGGATACGGGGGACCACTGAAGCTTTCTTT.